This T cell receptor (beta chain) is drawn from a study of memory CD4+ T cells and cytomegalovirus serostatus. Study outcomes and limitations: The CMV-associated TCR signature appears largely within the CD4+ memory repertoire.

Sequencing was performed with immunoSEQ multiplex PCR; in TCRdb, only in-frame clones are kept and a portion is missing. The sample holds roughly 86,000 clones, around 80% seen once. Single viable CD3+CD4+CD8-CD45RO+ cells were sorted as the memory CD4+ T cells. Germline loops: CDR1 SEHNR, CDR2 FQNEAQ (reference sequence). The CDR3 consists of 12 residues. V dropped 6 bases and J dropped 2 bases, with 4 bases sitting between them. Turning to this clone: Its antigen is not identified. The same CDR3 can be traced to other DNA sequences in this sample.

The rearrangement joins TRBV7-9 to TRBJ2-2; D is uncertain. Sequences were obtained from memory CD4+ T cells from blood. The receptor comes from an adult in good health and CMV-seropositive. CDR3 bases: TGTGCCAGCAGTTTAAACACCGGGGAGCTGTTTTTT. It encodes CASSLNTGELFF.